These T cell receptor beta chains were read from a single sample in a study of OX40 agonist ivuxolimab in advanced cancers. The method was immunoSEQ multiplex PCR; TCRdb's version includes in-frame clones alone and lacks a portion of them. The sample lists tens of thousands of clones; roughly 90% were seen once. Sequenced here: CD4+ or CD8+ T cells sorted from blood, sampled in a trial of the OX40 agonist ivuxolimab. The receptors derive from an adult with an advanced solid tumor such as melanoma, head and neck, liver or kidney cancer. CDR3s include the opening cysteine and the closing phenylalanine or tryptophan. The order of the fields is V gene, clone size, J gene, D gene, CDR3 protein, CDR3 DNA. D genes are given only for firm matches. Size values are once, few and many counts, or a class for expanded clones, and some rows have none.

TRBV28,few,TRBJ2-7,-,CASSPTGGLYEQYF,TGTGCCAGCAGCCCGACAGGAGGGCTCTACGAGCAGTACTTC
TRBV11-2,-,TRBJ2-7,TRBD1,CASSRTSGGRNFYEQYF,TGTGCCAGCAGCCGCACTTCAGGGGGCCGAAACTTCTACGAGCAGTACTTC
TRBV25-1,-,TRBJ2-3,-,CASSDQDHTDTQYF,TGTGCCAGCAGTGATCAGGACCACACAGATACGCAGTATTTT
TRBV28,-,TRBJ1-1,TRBD1,CASSLTGRYTEAFF,TGTGCCAGCAGTTTGACAGGGAGGTATACTGAAGCTTTCTTT
TRBV5-1,-,TRBJ1-2,-,CASSLGQLSYGYTF,TGCGCCAGCAGCTTGGGGCAGCTTTCCTATGGCTACACCTTC
TRBV2,-,TRBJ2-7,-,CASSALQYEQYF,TGTGCCAGCAGTGCCCTCCAATACGAGCAGTACTTC
TRBV9,-,TRBJ1-4,-,CASSVGEATNEKLFF,TGTGCCAGCAGCGTAGGGGAGGCAACTAATGAAAAACTGTTTTTT
TRBV2,-,TRBJ2-2,-,CASSVTWGELFF,TGTGCCAGCAGTGTAACATGGGGGGAGCTGTTTTTT
TRBV6-5,-,TRBJ2-5,TRBD2,CASSSQVAGQETQYF,TGTGCCAGCAGTTCGCAGGTAGCGGGACAAGAGACCCAGTACTTC
TRBV7-8,-,TRBJ1-2,TRBD1,CASSTGDGYGYTF,TGTGCCAGCAGCACAGGGGACGGCTATGGCTACACCTTC
TRBV11-2,once,TRBJ2-1,-,CASSARQQGDEQFF,TGTGCCAGCAGCGCGCGTCAACAGGGCGATGAGCAGTTCTTC
TRBV18,-,TRBJ2-7,TRBD1,CASSYRDRGLDEQYF,TGTGCCAGCTCATACCGGGACAGGGGATTAGACGAGCAGTACTTC
TRBV5-1,-,TRBJ2-1,-,CASSLEAYEQFF,TGCGCCAGCAGCTTGGAAGCTTATGAGCAGTTCTTC
TRBV30,-,TRBJ2-1,TRBD2,CAWKFLAGGHEQFF,TGTGCCTGGAAGTTTCTAGCGGGCGGACATGAGCAGTTCTTC
TRBV5-1,-,TRBJ1-5,-,CASSLDGYSNQPQHF,TGCGCCAGCAGCTTGGACGGATATAGCAATCAGCCCCAGCATTTT
TRBV9,-,TRBJ2-1,-,CASSVEGWNEQFF,TGTGCCAGCAGCGTAGAGGGGTGGAATGAGCAGTTCTTC
TRBV25-1,-,TRBJ2-1,-,CASSEGGATYNEQFF,TGTGCCAGCAGTGAGGGGGGGGCTACCTACAATGAGCAGTTCTTC
TRBV7-2,-,TRBJ1-1,-,CASSRDSAVVNTEAFF,TGTGCCAGCAGTCGTGACAGTGCCGTAGTGAACACTGAAGCTTTCTTT
TRBV5-6,-,TRBJ2-1,TRBD2,CASSSREGRGDEQFF,TGTGCCAGCAGCTCGCGGGAGGGCCGAGGGGATGAGCAGTTCTTC
TRBV19,-,TRBJ1-2,TRBD1,CASSVGTVYGYTF,TGTGCCAGTAGTGTGGGGACAGTCTATGGCTACACCTTC
TRBV28,-,TRBJ2-5,-,CASSHTGTPTQETQYF,TGTGCCAGCAGTCATACCGGGACGCCGACCCAAGAGACCCAGTACTTC
TRBV4-1,-,TRBJ2-4,TRBD2,CASSQEAPGLAGGPRIQYF,TGCGCCAGCAGCCAAGAGGCTCCGGGACTAGCGGGAGGGCCTCGAATTCAGTACTTC
TRBV7-6,-,TRBJ2-7,-,CASSPGRSYEQYF,TGTGCCAGCAGCCCCGGACGGTCCTACGAGCAGTACTTC
TRBV28,-,TRBJ2-2,-,CASITHGRNTGELFF,TGTGCCAGCATCACCCACGGGAGGAACACCGGGGAGCTGTTTTTT
TRBV5-1,-,TRBJ2-6,TRBD2,CASSLPRTSGHSSGANVLTF,TGCGCCAGCAGCCTACCCAGGACTAGCGGGCATAGCTCTGGGGCCAACGTCCTGACTTTC
TRBV5-5,-,TRBJ2-1,TRBD1,CASSRTGPHNEQFF,TGTGCCAGCAGTAGGACAGGCCCCCACAATGAGCAGTTCTTC